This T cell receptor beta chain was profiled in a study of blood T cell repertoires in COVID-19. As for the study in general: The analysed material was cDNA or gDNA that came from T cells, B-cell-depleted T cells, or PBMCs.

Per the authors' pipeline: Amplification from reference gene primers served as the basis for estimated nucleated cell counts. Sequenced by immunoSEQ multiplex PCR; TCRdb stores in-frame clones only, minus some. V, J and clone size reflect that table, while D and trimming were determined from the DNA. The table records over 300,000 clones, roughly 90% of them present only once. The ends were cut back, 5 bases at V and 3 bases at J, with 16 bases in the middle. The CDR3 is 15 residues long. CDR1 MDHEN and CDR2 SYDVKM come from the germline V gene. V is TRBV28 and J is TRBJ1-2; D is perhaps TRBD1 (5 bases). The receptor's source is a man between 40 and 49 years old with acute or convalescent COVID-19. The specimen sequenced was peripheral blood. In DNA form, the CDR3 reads TGTGCCAGCAGTGCCATTAGATCGGGGGACTATGGCTACACCTTC. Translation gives CASSAIRSGDYGYTF.